This TCR beta chain came from a study of blood T cell repertoires in COVID-19. The ends lost 7 bases at V and 4 bases at J; junction bases unmatched: 10. The germline CDR1 and CDR2 sequences are SNHLY and FYNNEI. CDR3 length equals 14 residues. Produced via immunoSEQ multiplex PCR; TCRdb's table is partial and in-frame only. The sample contains about 160,000 clones, about 86% of which appear only once. The source of this sequence is a man aged 45 to 65 who had recovered from COVID-19. The V call is TRBV2, the J call TRBJ2-7; 7 bases map to TRBD1. Sequenced sample: PBMCs or T cells enriched from blood (not recorded which). DNA of the CDR3: TGTGCCAGCAAAACTGGGACAGCTCCTTACGAGCAGTACTTC. It yields the protein CASKTGTAPYEQYF.